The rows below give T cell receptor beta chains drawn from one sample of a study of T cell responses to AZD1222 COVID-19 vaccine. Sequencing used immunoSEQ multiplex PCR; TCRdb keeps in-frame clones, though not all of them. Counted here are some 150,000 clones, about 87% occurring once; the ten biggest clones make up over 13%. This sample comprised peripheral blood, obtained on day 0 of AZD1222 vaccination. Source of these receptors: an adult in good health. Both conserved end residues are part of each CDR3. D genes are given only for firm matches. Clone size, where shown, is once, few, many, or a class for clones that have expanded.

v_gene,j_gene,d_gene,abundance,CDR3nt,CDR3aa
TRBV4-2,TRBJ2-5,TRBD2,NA,TGTGCCAGCAGCCAACTCGGGACTAGCCAAGAGACCCAGTACTTC,CASSQLGTSQETQYF
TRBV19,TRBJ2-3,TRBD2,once,TGTGCCACGTCCCGGGGGGTGCGGACAGATACGCAGTATTTT,CATSRGVRTDTQYF
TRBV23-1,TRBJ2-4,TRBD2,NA,TGCGCCAGCAGACATAGCGGGGGGTACATTAAAAACATTCAGTACTTC,CASRHSGGYIKNIQYF
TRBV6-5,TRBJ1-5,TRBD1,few,TGTGCCAGCAGACCCGGACAGGAGGGTCAGCCCCAGCATTTT,CASRPGQEGQPQHF
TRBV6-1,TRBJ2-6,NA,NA,TGTGCCAGCAGTGAACGAGGCCTCCCCTCTGGGGCCAACGTCCTGACTTTC,CASSERGLPSGANVLTF
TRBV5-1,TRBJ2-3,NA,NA,TGCGCCAGCAGCTTGCGTTGGAAATCCACAGATACGCAGTATTTT,CASSLRWKSTDTQYF
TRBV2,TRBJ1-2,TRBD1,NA,TGTGCCAGCAGTGATGGGGGGTCGTCCAGGGGGCATGGCTACACCTTC,CASSDGGSSRGHGYTF
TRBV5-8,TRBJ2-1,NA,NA,TGTGCCAGCTCCGGGGAAAACAGGGAGCAGTTCTTC,CASSGENREQFF
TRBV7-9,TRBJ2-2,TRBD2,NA,TGTGCCCCTCCCGACGTCGGGGGGACCCCCACCGGGGAGCTGTTTTTT,CAPPDVGGTPTGELFF
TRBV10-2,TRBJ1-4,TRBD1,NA,TGCGCCACCAGACTCCGGGACAGGAATGAAAAACTGTTTTTT,CATRLRDRNEKLFF
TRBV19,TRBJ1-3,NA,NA,TGTGCCAGTAGTGCGGGACTCGTTCAGCCCGGAAACACCATATATTTT,CASSAGLVQPGNTIYF
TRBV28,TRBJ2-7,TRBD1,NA,TGTGCCAGCTACACCAACCGGGACAGGGATTTTTACGAGCAGTACTTC,CASYTNRDRDFYEQYF
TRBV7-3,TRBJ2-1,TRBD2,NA,TGTGCCAGCAGCCCCGGGACTAGCGGGGCCCACGAGCAGTTCTTC,CASSPGTSGAHEQFF
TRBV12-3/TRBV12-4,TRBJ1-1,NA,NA,TGTGCCAGCAGTTTCGAGGTCTACACTGAAGCTTTCTTT,CASSFEVYTEAFF
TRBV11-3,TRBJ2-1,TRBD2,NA,TGTGCCAGCAGCTTAGATGCGGGGGTTAGCAATGAGCAGTTCTTC,CASSLDAGVSNEQFF
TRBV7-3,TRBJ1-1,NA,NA,TGTGCCAGCAGCTCCAACATGAACACTGAAGCTTTCTTT,CASSSNMNTEAFF
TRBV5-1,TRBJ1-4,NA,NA,TGCGCCAGCAGCTTGATCGGGGCGGTTAATGAAAAACTGTTTTTT,CASSLIGAVNEKLFF
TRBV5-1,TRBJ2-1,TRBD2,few,TGCGCCAGCAGCACTTGGACTAGCACAGGCAATGAGCAGTTCTTC,CASSTWTSTGNEQFF
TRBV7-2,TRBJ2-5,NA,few,TGTGCCAGCAGCTTAGTTTCGACTCCGTCACAAGAGACCCAGTACTTC,CASSLVSTPSQETQYF
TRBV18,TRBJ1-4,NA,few,TGTGCCAGCACGCTTGGTGAAAAACTGTTTTTT,CASTLGEKLFF
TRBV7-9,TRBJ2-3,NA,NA,TGTGCCAGCAGCTTCCCAGGACGAGACCAGACAGATACGCAGTATTTT,CASSFPGRDQTDTQYF
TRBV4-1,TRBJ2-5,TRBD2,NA,TGCGCCAGCAGCCGCGGGACTAGCGGGGGTCACACACAAGAGACCCAGTACTTC,CASSRGTSGGHTQETQYF
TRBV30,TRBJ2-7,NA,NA,TGTGCCTGGAGTGCGGGGACCTGGGGTTACGAGCAGTACTTC,CAWSAGTWGYEQYF
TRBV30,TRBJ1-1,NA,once,TGTGCCTGGAGTCCACAGGGCCCCACTGAAGCTTTCTTT,CAWSPQGPTEAFF
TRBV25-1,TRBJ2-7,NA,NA,TGTGCCAGCAGTGATTTCAAGGGTCCGCGGGACGAGCAGTACTTC,CASSDFKGPRDEQYF
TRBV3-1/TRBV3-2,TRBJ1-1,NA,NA,TGTGCCAGCAGCCAAGAGGAAACTGAAGCTTTCTTT,CASSQEETEAFF
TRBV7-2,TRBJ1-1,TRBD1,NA,TGTGCCAGCAGCCCGAGACAGGGACCGAACACTGAAGCTTTCTTT,CASSPRQGPNTEAFF
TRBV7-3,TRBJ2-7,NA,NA,TGTGCCAGCAGCCCAGGGGGGAGACCCTACGAGCAGTACTTC,CASSPGGRPYEQYF
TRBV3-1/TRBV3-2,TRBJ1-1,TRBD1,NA,TGTGCCAGCAGCCCGACCGCTAGACAGGGTGAAGCTTTCTTT,CASSPTARQGEAFF
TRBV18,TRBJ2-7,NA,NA,TGTGCCAGCTCACCAGTAGGGGGGGCGGTGTACGAGCAGTACTTC,CASSPVGGAVYEQYF
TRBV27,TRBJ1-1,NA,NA,TGTGCCAGCAGTTTATCCCGAGGGGGGGCCACTGAAGCTTTCTTT,CASSLSRGGATEAFF
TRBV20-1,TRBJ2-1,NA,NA,TGCAGTGCTTCTTTCGGGGATGAGCAGTTCTTC,CSASFGDEQFF
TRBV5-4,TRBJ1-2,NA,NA,TGTGCCAGCAGCTTCTCGGGAACCCCTGGCTACACCTTC,CASSFSGTPGYTF
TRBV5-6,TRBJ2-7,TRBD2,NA,TGTGCCAGCAGCTCGACTAGCGGGGGACTTTTTTCCTACGAGCAGTACTTC,CASSSTSGGLFSYEQYF
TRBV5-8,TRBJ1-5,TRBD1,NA,TGTGCCAGCAGCGTCGGGACAGGGGGTGTGAGGCAGCCCCAGCATTTT,CASSVGTGGVRQPQHF
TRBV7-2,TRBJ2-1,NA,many,TGTGCCAGCAGCCGCATGGGGGTAGAGCAGTTCTTC,CASSRMGVEQFF
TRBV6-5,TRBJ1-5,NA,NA,TGTGCCAGCAGTTGGGGCCCAAGCAATCAGCCCCAGCATTTT,CASSWGPSNQPQHF
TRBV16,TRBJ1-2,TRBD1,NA,TGTGCCAGCAGCCAATCCGGGACAGGGGGCTCCGGCTACACCTTC,CASSQSGTGGSGYTF
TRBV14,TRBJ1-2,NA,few,TGTGCCAGCAGCCCTCAGGACAGATATGGCTACACCTTC,CASSPQDRYGYTF
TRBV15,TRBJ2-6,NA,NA,TGTGCCACCAGCAGAGAGGCGGCATCTTACTCTGGGGCCAACGTCCTGACTTTC,CATSREAASYSGANVLTF
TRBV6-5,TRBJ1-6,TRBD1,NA,TGTGCCAGCAGTTACAGAGGGGGCGGGAATTCACCCCTCCACTTT,CASSYRGGGNSPLHF
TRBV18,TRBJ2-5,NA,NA,TGTGCCAGCTCACCATCCTCGCTGAGGGAAGAGACCCAGTACTTC,CASSPSSLREETQYF
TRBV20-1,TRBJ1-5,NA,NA,TGCAGTGCTAGTAATCGGAGGGAGGCGGTTCAGCCCCAGCATTTT,CSASNRREAVQPQHF
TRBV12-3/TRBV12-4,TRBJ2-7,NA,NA,TGTGCCAGCAGCTGGTACTACGAGCAGTACTTC,CASSWYYEQYF
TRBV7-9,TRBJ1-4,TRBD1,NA,TGTGCCAGCAGCTTAGCGGCCTGGGGGACAGAGCGACGTGAAAAACTGTTTTTT,CASSLAAWGTERREKLFF
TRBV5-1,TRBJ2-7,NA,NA,TGCGCCAGCAGCACCGGGCAGGGGTTCCACGAGCAGTACTTC,CASSTGQGFHEQYF
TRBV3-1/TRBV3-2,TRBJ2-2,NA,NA,TGTGCCAGCAGCCAAGATCTCACCGGGGAGCTGTTTTTT,CASSQDLTGELFF
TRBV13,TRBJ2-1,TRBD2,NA,TGTGCCAGCAGCTTCCGAACTAGCGGGGGTTTCTTC,CASSFRTSGGFF
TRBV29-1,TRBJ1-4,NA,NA,TGCAGCGTTGCCCCGGGGCCTAATGAAAAACTGTTTTTT,CSVAPGPNEKLFF
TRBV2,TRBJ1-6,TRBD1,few,TGTGCCAGCAAAACAGGGGCCAGCTCCTATAATTCACCCCTCCACTTT,CASKTGASSYNSPLHF
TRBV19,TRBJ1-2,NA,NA,TGTGCCAGTACCCTCCGGGCAGCTAACTATGGCTACACCTTC,CASTLRAANYGYTF
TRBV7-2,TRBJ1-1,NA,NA,TGTGCCAGCAGCTCCTCAGTGAACACTGAAGCTTTCTTT,CASSSSVNTEAFF
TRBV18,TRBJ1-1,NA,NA,TGTGCCAGCTCACCGAGGGGGGGGGTGAACACTGAAGCTTTCTTT,CASSPRGGVNTEAFF
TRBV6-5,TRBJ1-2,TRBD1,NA,TGTGCCAGCCGACTCCAGGGGGCGGTCTATGGCTACACCTTC,CASRLQGAVYGYTF
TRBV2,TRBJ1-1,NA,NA,TGTGCCAGCAGTGGTCAGAACACTGAAGCTTTCTTT,CASSGQNTEAFF